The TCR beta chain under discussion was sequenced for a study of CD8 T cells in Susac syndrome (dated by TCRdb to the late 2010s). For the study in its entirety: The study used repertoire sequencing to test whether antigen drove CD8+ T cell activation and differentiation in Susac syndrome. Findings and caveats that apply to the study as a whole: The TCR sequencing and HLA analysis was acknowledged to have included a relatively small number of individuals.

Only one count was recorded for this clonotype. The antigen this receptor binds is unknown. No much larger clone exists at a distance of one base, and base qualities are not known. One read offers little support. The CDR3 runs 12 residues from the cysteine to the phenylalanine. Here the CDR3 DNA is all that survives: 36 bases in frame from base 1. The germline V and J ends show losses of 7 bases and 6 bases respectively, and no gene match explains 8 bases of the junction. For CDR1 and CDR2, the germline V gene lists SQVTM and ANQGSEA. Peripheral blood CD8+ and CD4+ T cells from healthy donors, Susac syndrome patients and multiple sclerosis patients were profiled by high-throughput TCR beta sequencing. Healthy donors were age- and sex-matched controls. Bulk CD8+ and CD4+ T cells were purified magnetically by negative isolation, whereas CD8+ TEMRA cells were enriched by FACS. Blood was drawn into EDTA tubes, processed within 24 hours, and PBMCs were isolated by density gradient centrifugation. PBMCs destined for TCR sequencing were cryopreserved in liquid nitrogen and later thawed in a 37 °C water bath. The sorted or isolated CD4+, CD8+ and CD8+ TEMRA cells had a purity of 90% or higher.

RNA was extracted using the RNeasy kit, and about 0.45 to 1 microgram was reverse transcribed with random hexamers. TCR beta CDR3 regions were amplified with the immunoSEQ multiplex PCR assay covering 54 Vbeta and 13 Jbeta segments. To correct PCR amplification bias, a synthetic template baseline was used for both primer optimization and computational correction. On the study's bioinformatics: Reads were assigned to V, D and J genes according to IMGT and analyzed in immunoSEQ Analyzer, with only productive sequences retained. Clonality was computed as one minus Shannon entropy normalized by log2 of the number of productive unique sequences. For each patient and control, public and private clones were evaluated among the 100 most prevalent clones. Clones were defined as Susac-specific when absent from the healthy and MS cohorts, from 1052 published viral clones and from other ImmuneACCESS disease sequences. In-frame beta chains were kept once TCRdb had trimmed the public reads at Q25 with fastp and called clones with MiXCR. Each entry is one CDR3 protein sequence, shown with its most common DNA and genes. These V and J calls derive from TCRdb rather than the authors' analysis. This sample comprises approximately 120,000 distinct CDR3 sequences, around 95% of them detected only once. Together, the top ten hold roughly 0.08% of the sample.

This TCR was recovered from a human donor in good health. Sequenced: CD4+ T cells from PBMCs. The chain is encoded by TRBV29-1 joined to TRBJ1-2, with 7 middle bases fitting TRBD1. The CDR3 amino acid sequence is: CSAIQGWNGYTF. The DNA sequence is TGCAGCGCCATACAGGGGTGGAATGGCTACACCTTC.